The present TCR beta chain was sequenced within a study of tumor and adjacent non-tumor tissue in lung cancer. This sample's RNA came from whole unsorted tissue. Distant lung tissue was collected more than 3 cm away from the tumor edge. V was cut by 10 bases and J by 2 bases, with 11 bases left in between. CDR1 is ENHRY, CDR2 SYGVKD, per germline. The CDR3 length is 12 residues. This clonotype was seen many times. A modified ARM-PCR protocol with three rounds of nested PCR amplified TCRbeta. One entry per CDR3 protein results from TCRdb running MiXCR on the multiplex PCR reads. There are 80,000 to 100,000 distinct CDR3 sequences in the sample; roughly 80% occur only once, and approximately 28% lies in the top ten.

The chain uses TRBV10-3 and TRBJ1-2, with a weak D call TRBD1 (6 bases). The sample taken for sequencing was distant non-tumor lung tissue. The source of this sequence is a man between 60 and 75 years old with small cell lung cancer. CDR3: CATQGHNYGYTF. Written as DNA, the CDR3 is TGTGCCACGCAGGGACACAACTATGGCTACACCTTC.